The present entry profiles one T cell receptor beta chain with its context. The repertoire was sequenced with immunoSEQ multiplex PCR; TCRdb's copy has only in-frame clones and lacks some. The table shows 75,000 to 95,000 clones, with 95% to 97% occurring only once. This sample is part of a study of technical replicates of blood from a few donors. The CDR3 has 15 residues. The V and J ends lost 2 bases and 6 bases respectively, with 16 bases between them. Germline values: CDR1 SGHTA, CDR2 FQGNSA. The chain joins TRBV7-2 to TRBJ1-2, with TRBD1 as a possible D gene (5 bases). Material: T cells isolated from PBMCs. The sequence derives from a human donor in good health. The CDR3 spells CASSLHKGNPDGYTF. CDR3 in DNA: TGTGCCAGCAGCTTACACAAGGGGAATCCCGATGGCTACACCTTC.